This T cell receptor (beta chain) derives from a study of T cells in Graves' hyperthyroidism and ophthalmopathy. Notes on the study in general: Ophthalmopathy cases were set apart from stable hyperthyroidism by a 13 V-J model.

Graves' hyperthyroidism is called stable when ophthalmopathy does not progress within 18 months. Patients aged 18 to 65 had newly diagnosed hyperthyroidism that had lasted under 2 months. PBMCs were derived from around 10 ml fresh peripheral blood. Researchers took RNA transcripts and amplified the TCR beta CDR3 regions from them. HTBI primers drove first-round RT-PCR of the TCR CDR3. TCRdb reprocessed the multiplex PCR reads via MiXCR and lists one record per CDR3 protein. Counted here are 300,000 to 400,000 distinct CDR3 sequences, roughly 20% occurring once; the ten biggest clones make up about half. This clonotype has only a few counts. What it recognizes is unknown. The source material was blood. The receptor was derived from a woman aged 45-65 years with Graves' hyperthyroidism.

The CDR3 sequence is CASSPGVSGSTQYF. CDR3 coding DNA: TGCGCCAGCAGCCCAGGGGTTAGCGGCTCTACGCAGTATTTT. V usage is TRBV4-1 and J usage is TRBJ2-3; D possibly uses TRBD1 or TRBD2 (6 bases each). Between the trimmed V and J ends, which lost 4 bases and 8 bases, there was a span of 16 bases. This CDR3 has 14 residues. The germline CDR1 and CDR2 sequences are MGHRA and YSYEKL.